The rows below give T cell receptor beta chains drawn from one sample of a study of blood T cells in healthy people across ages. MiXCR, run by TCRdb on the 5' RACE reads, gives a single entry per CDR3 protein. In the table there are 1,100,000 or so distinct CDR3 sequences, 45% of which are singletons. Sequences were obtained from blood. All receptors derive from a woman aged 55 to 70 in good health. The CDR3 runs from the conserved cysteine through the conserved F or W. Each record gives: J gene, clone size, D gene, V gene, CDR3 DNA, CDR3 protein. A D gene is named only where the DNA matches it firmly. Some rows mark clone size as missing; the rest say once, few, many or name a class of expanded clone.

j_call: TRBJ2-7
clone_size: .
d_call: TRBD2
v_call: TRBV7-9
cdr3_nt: TGTGCCAGCAGCTCCCTTGAGCGGGGTACCTACGAGCAGTACTTC
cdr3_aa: CASSSLERGTYEQYF

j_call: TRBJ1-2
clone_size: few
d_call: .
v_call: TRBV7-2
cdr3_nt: TGTGCCAGCAGCTTAGCGAGGGTCTATGGCTACACCTTC
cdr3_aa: CASSLARVYGYTF

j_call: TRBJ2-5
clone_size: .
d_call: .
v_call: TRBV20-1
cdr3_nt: TGCAGTGCTGGCGTAGGTACCCAGTACTTC
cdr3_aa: CSAGVGTQYF

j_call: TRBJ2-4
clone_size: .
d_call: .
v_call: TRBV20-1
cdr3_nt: TGCAGTGCTAGTACGGATAAAAACATTCAGTACTTC
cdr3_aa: CSASTDKNIQYF

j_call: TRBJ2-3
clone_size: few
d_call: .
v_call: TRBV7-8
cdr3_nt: TGTGCCAGCAGCTCTATAGCGGTTTCGACAGATACGCAGTATTTT
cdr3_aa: CASSSIAVSTDTQYF

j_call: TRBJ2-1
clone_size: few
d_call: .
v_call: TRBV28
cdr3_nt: TGTGCCAGCAGTATTCCGACTAGGGGGGATGAGCAGTTCTTC
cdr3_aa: CASSIPTRGDEQFF

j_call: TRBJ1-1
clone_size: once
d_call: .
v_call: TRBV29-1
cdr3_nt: TGCAGCGTTGAAGATCCTGCACGAAAGAGCACTGAAGCTTTCTTT
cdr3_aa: CSVEDPARKSTEAFF

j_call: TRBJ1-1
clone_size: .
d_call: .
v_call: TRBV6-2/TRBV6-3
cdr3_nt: TGTGCCAGCAGCCCCCGGGGGGCAATGAACCCTGAAGCTTTCTTT
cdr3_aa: CASSPRGAMNPEAFF

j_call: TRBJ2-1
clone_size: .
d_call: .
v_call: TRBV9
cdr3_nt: TGTGCCAGCAGCCGGGTCGGTTCATACAATGAGCAGTTCTTC
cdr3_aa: CASSRVGSYNEQFF

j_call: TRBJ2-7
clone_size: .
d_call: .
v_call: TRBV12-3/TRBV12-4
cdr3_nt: TGTGCCAGCAGTGACAGTCTCTACGAGCAGTACTTC
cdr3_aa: CASSDSLYEQYF

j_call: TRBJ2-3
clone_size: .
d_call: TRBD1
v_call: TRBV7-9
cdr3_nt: TGTGCCAGCAGCCCCCCGGGACAGGGGATTGTAGATACGCAGTATTTT
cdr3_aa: CASSPPGQGIVDTQYF

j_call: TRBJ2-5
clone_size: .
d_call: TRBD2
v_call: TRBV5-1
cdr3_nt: TGCGCCAGCAGCTTGACTAGCGTCCAAGAGACCCAGTACTTC
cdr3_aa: CASSLTSVQETQYF

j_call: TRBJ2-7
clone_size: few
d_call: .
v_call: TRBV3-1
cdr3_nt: TGTGCCAGCAGCCTAGCGTACGGGGACTCCTACGAGCAGTACTTC
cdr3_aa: CASSLAYGDSYEQYF

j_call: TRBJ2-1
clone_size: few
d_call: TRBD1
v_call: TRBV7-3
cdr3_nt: TGTGCCAGCAGCTTAAACAGGGGGCTTCACAATGAGCAGTTCTTC
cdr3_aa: CASSLNRGLHNEQFF

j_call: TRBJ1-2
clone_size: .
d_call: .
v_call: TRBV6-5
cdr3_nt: TGTGCCAGCAGTTACTCGAAGCATGCGGCGAACTATATTTCCAACTATGGCTACACCTTC
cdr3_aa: CASSYSKHAANYISNYGYTF

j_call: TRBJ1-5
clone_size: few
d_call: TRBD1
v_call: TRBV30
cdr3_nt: TGTGCCTGGAGTGTCGACAGGGCCCCTAGCAATCAGCCCCAGCATTTT
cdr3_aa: CAWSVDRAPSNQPQHF

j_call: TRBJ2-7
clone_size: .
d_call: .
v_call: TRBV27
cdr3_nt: TGTGCCAGCGGGAGTGGAAACGAGCAGTACTTC
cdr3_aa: CASGSGNEQYF

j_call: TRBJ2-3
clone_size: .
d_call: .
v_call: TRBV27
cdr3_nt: TGTGCCAGCAGTTTCCAGCAGCCCCACACAGATACGCAGTATTTT
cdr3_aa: CASSFQQPHTDTQYF

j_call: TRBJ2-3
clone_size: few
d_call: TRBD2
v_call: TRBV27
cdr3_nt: TGTGCCAGCAGTTTCCTGGGACTAGCGGGAGTGAGTAGCACAGATACGCAGTATTTT
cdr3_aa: CASSFLGLAGVSSTDTQYF

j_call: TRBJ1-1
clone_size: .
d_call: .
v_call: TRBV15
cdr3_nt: TGTGCCACCAGCCAGGGCCGGGGGGACACTGAAGCTTTCTTT
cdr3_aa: CATSQGRGDTEAFF

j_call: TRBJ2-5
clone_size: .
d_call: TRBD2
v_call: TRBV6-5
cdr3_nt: TGTGCCAGCAGTTGGGCGGGAGAGGCGGGCTTAGAGCAGTACTTC
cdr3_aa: CASSWAGEAGLEQYF

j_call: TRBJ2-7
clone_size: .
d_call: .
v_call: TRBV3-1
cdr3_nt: TGTGCCAGCAGTCAAGGGGGGACGTCGGACCTGGGGGAGCAGTACTTC
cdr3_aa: CASSQGGTSDLGEQYF

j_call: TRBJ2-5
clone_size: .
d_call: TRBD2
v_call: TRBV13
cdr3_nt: TGTGCCAGCAGCCCGACTAGCGGACTCTTTCCAGAGACCCAGTACTTC
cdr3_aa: CASSPTSGLFPETQYF

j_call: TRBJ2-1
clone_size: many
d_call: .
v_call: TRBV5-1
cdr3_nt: TGCGCCAGCGGGGGAGACAGAGGGTCCAATGAGCAGTTCTTC
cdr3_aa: CASGGDRGSNEQFF

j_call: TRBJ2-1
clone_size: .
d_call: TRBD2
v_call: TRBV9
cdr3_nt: TGTGCCAGCAGCGTAATAGCGGGAGGTCTCAATCACAATGAGCAGTTCTTC
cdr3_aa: CASSVIAGGLNHNEQFF

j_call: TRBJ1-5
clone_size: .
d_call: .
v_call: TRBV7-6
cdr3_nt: TGTGCCAGCAGCTTAGCGGACGGACCCAATCAGCCCCAGCATTTT
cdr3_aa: CASSLADGPNQPQHF

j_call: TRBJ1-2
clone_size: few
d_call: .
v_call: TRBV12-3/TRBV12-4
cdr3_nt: TGTGCCAGCACTCCCGATCACAGGGTTGGCTACACCTTC
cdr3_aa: CASTPDHRVGYTF

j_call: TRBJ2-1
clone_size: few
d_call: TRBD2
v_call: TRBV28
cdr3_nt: TGTGCCACCCGTCGACTAGCGGGAGTGGGTTGGTTCTTC
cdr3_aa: CATRRLAGVGWFF